The next 19 T cell receptor beta chains were all read from a single sample in a study of cytomegalovirus exposure and HLA in healthy donors. PCR employed 60 Vbeta and 13 Jbeta primers. The repertoire was sequenced with immunoSEQ multiplex PCR; TCRdb's copy has only in-frame clones and lacks some. The data hold about 280,000 clones, with 80% to 90% observed a single time. The specimen was PBMCs. The receptors shown here come from a woman aged 18-30 years in good health and CMV-seronegative.

This clone has only a few counts. This chain uses TRBV5-1 with TRBJ2-1; 8 bases match TRBD1. Germline values: CDR1 SGHRS, CDR2 YFSETQ. The CDR3 length is 15 residues. The ends lost 0 bases at V and 5 bases at J; junction bases unmatched: 4. The CDR3 DNA is TGCGCCAGCAGCTTGGTCGGGACAGGACACAATGAGCAGTTCTTC. Residues: CASSLVGTGHNEQFF.

J is TRBJ1-6 and V is TRBV5-1, with D possibly matching TRBD1 (6 bases). V lost 6 bases to trimming and J lost 10 bases, with 17 bases between them. Germline assignment: CDR1 SGHRS and CDR2 YFSETQ. The CDR3 has 14 amino acids. The CDR3 nucleotides are TGCGCCAGCATGGAGGGGGGGACGGGGTCACCCCTCCACTTT. It is translated as CASMEGGTGSPLHF.

The CDR3 protein is CAISTENTEAFF. The CDR3 bases are TGTGCCATCTCCACAGAGAACACTGAAGCTTTCTTT. V gene TRBV10-3 combines with J gene TRBJ1-1; D not certain. CDR1 is ENHRY, CDR2 SYGVKD, per germline. Trimming took 8 bases from V and 1 from J, leaving 8 bases between them. This CDR3 contains 12 residues.

The chain links TRBV29-1 to TRBJ2-3; 9 nucleotides match TRBD2. The J segment lost 3 bases and the V segment lost 7 bases, leaving 8 bases of the junction unmatched. This CDR3 comprises 14 residues. Germline V gene sequence: CDR1 SQVTM, CDR2 ANQGSEA. CDR3 region: CSDLAGVETDTQYF. CDR3 DNA sequence: TGCAGCGACTTAGCGGGGGTAGAAACAGATACGCAGTATTTT.

The chain joins TRBV20-1 to TRBJ1-2; D unclear. Germline V lookup: CDR1 DFQATT, CDR2 SNEGSKA (reference sequence). The CDR3 has 11 amino acids. Trimming left V 0 bases short and J 12 bases short, with 11 bases between. CDR3 coding DNA: TGCAGTGCTAGAGAATTTTCCGCGGACACCTTC. Translated: CSAREFSADTF.

The chain is built from TRBV7-9 and TRBJ2-3, with 7 nucleotides matching TRBD2. CDR1 and CDR2 (germline): SEHNR, FQNEAQ (reference sequence). The junction had 7 bases not matched to a gene; V was cut back by 5 bases and J by 2 bases. This CDR3 is 15 amino acids long. The CDR3 bases are TGTGCCAGCAGCCTCATGGGGGGGGACACAGATACGCAGTATTTT. Translating gives CASSLMGGDTDTQYF.

The chain combines TRBV9 with TRBJ1-1; no clear D. The CDR3 has 12 amino acids. V was clipped by 2 bases and J by 8 bases, with 10 bases between them. Per germline, CDR1 SGDLS and CDR2 YYNGEE. CDR3 nucleotide sequence: TGTGCCAGCAGCGTTTTCGGCAGGGAAGCTTTCTTT. Translation gives CASSVFGREAFF.

V and J are TRBV6-1 and TRBJ1-3; TRBD1 aligns across 7 bases. V shed 5 bases, J shed 0 bases, and the junction held 4 bases outside the gene matches. From germline, CDR1 is MNHNS and CDR2 SASEGT. This CDR3 spans 15 amino acids. CDR3 sequence: CASSRDRDSGNTIYF. The CDR3, as DNA: TGTGCCAGCAGTCGGGACAGAGACTCTGGAAACACCATATATTTT.

CDR3 sequence (DNA): TGTGCCATCAGTGAGCCGGACAGGGCCCACGAGCAGTACTTC. It encodes CAISEPDRAHEQYF. This chain connects TRBV10-3 to TRBJ2-7; 8 bases agree with TRBD1. The length of the CDR3 is 14 residues. The V and J ends lost 2 bases and 5 bases, in that order; junction bases with no gene match: 5. Germline V gene lookup returns CDR1 ENHRY and CDR2 SYGVKD.

The chain joins TRBV5-1 to TRBJ2-7; 8 bases fit TRBD2. CDR1 SGHRS and CDR2 YFSETQ come from the germline V gene. V was pared by 2 bases and J by 5 bases, with 6 bases of the junction left unmatched. The CDR3 runs 14 residues. CDR3 sequence (DNA): TGCGCCAGCAGCTTCCGACTAGCGAGCGACGAGCAGTACTTC. Its protein is CASSFRLASDEQYF.

The chain links TRBV7-3 to TRBJ2-1, with TRBD2 identical over 9 bases. CDR1 is SGHTA and CDR2 is FQGTGA in the germline V gene. V shed 1 base and J 6 bases; nucleotides not matched to a gene: 7. There are 16 residues in the CDR3. The CDR3 region is CASSLNPSGVSNEQFF. CDR3 sequence (DNA): TGTGCCAGCAGCTTAAATCCTAGCGGGGTGTCCAATGAGCAGTTCTTC.

The chain links TRBV19 to TRBJ2-7; 7 bases line up with TRBD1. This CDR3 has 13 amino acids. The ends lost 6 bases at V and 3 bases at J; junction bases unmatched: 5. Per germline, CDR1 LNHDA and CDR2 SQIVND (reference sequence). The CDR3 region has the DNA TGTGCCAGTAGGGGGACAGTTGACTACGAGCAGTACTTC. It yields the protein CASRGTVDYEQYF.

The chain has TRBV7-4 and TRBJ2-7; 12 bases match TRBD2. The CDR3 runs to 22 residues. Germline values: CDR1 SGHVT, CDR2 SQSDAQ. The junction had 20 bases not matched to a gene; V was cut back by 1 base and J by 1 base. In DNA form, the CDR3 reads TGTGCCAGCAGCTTAGTAGACTTGACTAGCGGGGGATCCCAGAACCAATCCTACGAGCAGTACTTC. It codes for CASSLVDLTSGGSQNQSYEQYF.

This clone was counted a few times. The chain recombines TRBV12-5 with TRBJ2-7; possible D gene TRBD1, 6 bases. The CDR3 contains 14 residues. V lost 0 bases and J 2 bases, leaving 8 bases between the germline ends. Germline CDR1 LGHNT, CDR2 FRNRAP. DNA for the CDR3: TGTGCTAGTGGTTTGGTATCAGGGGCCTACGAGCAGTACTTC. Its translation is CASGLVSGAYEQYF.

The V gene is TRBV2, the J gene TRBJ1-4; D remains unclear. Germline V gene data show CDR1 as SNHLY and CDR2 as FYNNEI. Trimming pared 6 bases from V and 0 bases from J, leaving 11 bases between. The CDR3 is 15 amino acids. CDR3 bases: TGTGCCAGCAGGTCCTCGTATGCAACTAATGAAAAACTGTTTTTT. It is translated as CASRSSYATNEKLFF.

The gene calls are TRBV6-5 and TRBJ1-1; the match to TRBD1 covers 11 bases. Trimming at V came to 5 bases and at J to 6 bases, leaving 8 bases not matched to a gene. From germline, CDR1 is MNHEY and CDR2 SVGAGI. The CDR3 has 15 amino acids. CDR3 bases: TGTGCCAGCAGTCCGGACAGGGGGCGGATATCTGAAGCTTTCTTT. It encodes CASSPDRGRISEAFF.

The rearrangement joins TRBV2 to TRBJ1-5; no clear D gene. Trimming removed 6 bases at V and 7 bases at J, with 16 bases between. Germline CDR1 is SNHLY and CDR2 is FYNNEI. The CDR3 loop spans 14 amino acids. The CDR3 spells CASSPITLRQPQHF. CDR3 bases: TGTGCCAGCAGCCCAATTACCTTACGGCAGCCCCAGCATTTT.

The chain combines TRBV1 with TRBJ1-1; the D segment call TRBD1 is taken from the table without a DNA check. TRBV1 is given as a pseudogene. CDR3 length equals 14 residues. CDR3 region: CTLRQGHYLTEAFF. CDR3 nucleotide sequence: TGCACTTTGCGGCAGGGCCATTACCTCACTGAAGCTTTCTTT.

The chain recombines TRBV9 with TRBJ2-6; 7 positions agree with TRBD1. This CDR3 comprises 15 residues. V dropped 4 bases and J dropped 4; count of bases not matched to a gene: 5. Germline V CDR1 and CDR2: SGDLS, YYNGEE. The CDR3, as DNA: TGTGCCAGCAGCATACAGGGGACAGGGGCCAACGTCCTGACTTTC. Protein product: CASSIQGTGANVLTF.